A single sample is the source of the 5 T cell receptor beta chains below, sequenced in a study of shared clonotypes between healthy human individuals. Measured with immunoSEQ multiplex PCR; TCRdb has only the in-frame clones, and not every one. The profile shows 2 million to 2.5 million clones, approximately 94% of them singletons. The sample consisted of naive CD4+ T cells sorted from blood. Documented subset: CD45RA+ positively selected. All receptors come from a man younger than 30 in good health.

The V and J genes are TRBV19 and TRBJ1-1, with D unresolved. The CDR3 is 14 amino acids. The V end lost 5 bases, the J end lost 1 base, and 11 bases lay between the germline ends. Germline CDR1 and CDR2: LNHDA and SQIVND (reference sequence). CDR3 loop: CASSWASSNTEAFF. The CDR3 nucleotides are TGTGCCAGTAGTTGGGCCAGCTCGAACACTGAAGCTTTCTTT.

The chain employs TRBV4-1 and TRBJ2-7; possibly TRBD1 for D (5 bases). This CDR3 spans 15 amino acids. Trimming shortened V by 10 bases and J by 0 bases, and 19 bases separated the two germline ends. CDR1 and CDR2 (germline): MGHRA, YSYEKL. CDR3 residues: CATGQTLSPSYEQYF. The CDR3 DNA reads as TGCGCCACTGGACAAACACTGTCGCCCTCCTACGAGCAGTACTTC.

The V gene is TRBV5-1, the J gene TRBJ2-1; no clear D gene. The V and J ends lost 6 bases and 2 bases respectively, with 12 bases between them. CDR1 and CDR2 (germline): SGHRS, YFSETQ. The CDR3 spans 14 residues. The CDR3, as DNA: TGCGCCAGCACTCCGTCCGTTCCCTACAATGAGCAGTTCTTC. Protein: CASTPSVPYNEQFF.

This clone was picked up one time. The chain is built from TRBV18 and TRBJ2-7; 8 nucleotides line up with TRBD2. The germline CDR1 and CDR2 sequences are KGHSH and LQKENI. With 5 bases clipped from V and 9 bases from J, the junction kept 6 bases outside the gene matches. The CDR3 runs 12 residues. The CDR3 is CASSSSSGVQYF. The CDR3 DNA reads as TGTGCCAGCTCAAGTAGTAGCGGGGTGCAGTACTTC.

The chain carries TRBV5-1 and TRBJ2-7; TRBD1 might be the D (6 bases). V gave up 5 bases and J gave up 4 bases, with 13 bases separating them. Germline V gives CDR1 SGHRS, CDR2 YFSETQ. The CDR3 has 13 residues. As DNA, the CDR3 is TGCGCCAGCAGTGGGCAGGGACAATACGAGCAGTACTTC. It encodes CASSGQGQYEQYF.